This TCR beta chain originates from a study of CD8 T cells in Susac syndrome. V shed 0 bases and J 7 bases; nucleotides not matched to a gene: 8. The CDR3 runs to 15 residues. Looked up from germline, CDR1 is SGHTA and CDR2 is FQGNSA. TCR beta sequencing was performed on blood CD8+ and CD4+ T cells. Treatment-naive patients with stable or active relapsing-remitting disease served as multiple sclerosis controls. About 0.45 to 1 ug RNA was reverse transcribed with random hexamers. Multiplex immunoSEQ PCR targeted 54 Vbeta and 13 Jbeta TCR beta segments. TCRdb itself ran the immunoSEQ multiplex PCR reads through MiXCR, one entry per CDR3 protein. The data contain about 200,000 distinct CDR3 sequences, more than 90% of them seen just once; the ten biggest clones take up approximately 0.093%.

The source of this sequence is a human donor with multiple sclerosis. The sample taken for sequencing was CD4+ T cells from PBMCs. The rearrangement joins TRBV7-2 to TRBJ2-5; TRBD2 agrees at 7 bases. The CDR3 sequence is CASSLAGGLYVTQYF. CDR3 bases: TGTGCCAGCAGCTTAGCGGGAGGGCTTTATGTGACCCAGTACTTC.